This T cell receptor beta chain came from a study of blood T cells in healthy people across ages. Overall study findings and caveats: The diversity estimates, figures obtained from one million T cells, were considered underestimates.

Using a J-beta primer mix together with a sample-barcoded 5' primer, a second PCR was run for roughly 7 to 12 cycles. TCRdb independently ran MiXCR on the 5' RACE reads; one entry per CDR3 protein. The table includes fewer than 2,000,000 distinct CDR3 sequences, around 40% detected once. As to this clonotype: What it binds is unknown.

Input material: blood. This receptor was taken from a human donor in good health.

The CDR3 bases are TGCAGTGCTACCCCCGACAGGGTGGGTGCTTTCTTT. This encodes CSATPDRVGAFF. This chain connects TRBV20-1 to TRBJ1-1; 7 nucleotides match TRBD1. The germline V gene has CDR1 DFQATT and CDR2 SNEGSKA (reference sequence). The CDR3 has 12 residues. Trimming removed 4 bases from V and 11 bases from J; junction bases left unmatched: 10.